The 15 T cell receptor beta chains given below trace back to one sample, sequenced in a study of blood T cell repertoires in COVID-19. Clones were sequenced by immunoSEQ multiplex PCR, and TCRdb holds only the in-frame ones, with some missing. The sample gives under 150,000 clones, roughly 90% of which show up once; 3.7% is in the top ten. Material for sequencing was peripheral blood. These receptor sequences come from a man aged 50-60 years with active COVID-19.

J is TRBJ1-1 and V is TRBV7-3, with D hard to call. The CDR3 covers 15 residues. In germline, CDR1 is SGHTA, CDR2 FQGTGA. The V end lost 5 bases, the J end lost 2 bases, and 15 bases lay between the germline ends. This chain's CDR3 is CASSLEGLSNTEAFF. As DNA, the CDR3 is TGTGCCAGCAGCCTAGAAGGCCTGTCCAACACTGAAGCTTTCTTT.

The chain uses TRBV19 and TRBJ2-7; 9 bases align to TRBD2. The CDR3 consists of 14 residues. With 4 bases clipped from V and 1 base from J, the junction kept 2 bases outside the gene matches. Germline V CDR1 and CDR2: LNHDA, SQIVND (reference sequence). CDR3 nucleotides: TGTGCCAGTAGTACTAGCGGGGTGTCCTACGAGCAGTACGTC. It translates to CASSTSGVSYEQYV.

CDR3 loop: CASSLAGGARTEAFF. The CDR3 DNA reads TGTGCCAGTAGTCTCGCAGGGGGCGCAAGGACTGAAGCTTTCTTT. The V and J genes are TRBV19 and TRBJ1-1; 8 bases map to TRBD1. From germline, CDR1 is LNHDA and CDR2 SQIVND (reference sequence). The CDR3 sequence is 15 residues long. V trimming: 5 bases; J trimming: 5 bases; junction bases outside the gene matches: 10.

The V gene is TRBV5-6, the J gene TRBJ1-5; TRBD1 matches 7 bases. Germline CDR1 SGHDT, CDR2 YYEEEE. The trim removed 0 bases at V and 3 bases at J, leaving 3 bases unmatched. The CDR3 is 15 residues long. The CDR3 sequence: CASSLAGQANQPQHF. CDR3 in DNA: TGTGCCAGCAGCTTGGCCGGACAGGCCAATCAGCCCCAGCATTTT.

J is TRBJ2-4 and V is TRBV7-9, with 7 bases lining up with TRBD2. The CDR3 is 17 residues long. The V and J ends lost 5 bases and 1 base, in that order; junction bases with no gene match: 11. Germline V gives CDR1 SEHNR, CDR2 FQNEAQ (reference sequence). The CDR3 DNA reads TGTGCCAGCAGCCCCCGGACTAGAGCAGCGGCCAAAAACATTCAGTACTTC. The encoded protein is CASSPRTRAAAKNIQYF.

CDR3 protein: CASRYGGTQPTGELFF. DNA of the CDR3: TGTGCCAGCAGATATGGGGGGACTCAGCCCACCGGGGAGCTGTTTTTT. This rearrangement joins TRBV28 to TRBJ2-2, with D tentatively TRBD2 (6 bases). Per germline, CDR1 MDHEN and CDR2 SYDVKM. CDR3 length: 16 amino acids. V dropped 6 bases and J dropped 4 bases, with 18 bases sitting between them.

The J gene is TRBJ2-3, the V gene TRBV10-2, with D possibly matching TRBD1 (5 bases). The CDR3 contains 12 residues. Germline assignment: CDR1 WSHSY and CDR2 SAAADI. V lost 6 bases and J 3 bases, leaving 7 bases between the germline ends. The CDR3 protein is CASRQETDTQYF. The CDR3 nucleotides are TGCGCCAGCAGACAGGAAACAGATACGCAGTATTTT.

The V call is TRBV7-9, the J call TRBJ2-1, with D unclear. Germline values: CDR1 SEHNR, CDR2 FQNEAQ (reference sequence). CDR3 size: 13 residues. Trimming left V 5 bases short and J 8 bases short, with 13 bases between. DNA for the CDR3: TGTGCCAGCAGCCTAAGTAGTGTGGATGAGCAGTTCTTC. It is translated as CASSLSSVDEQFF.

The chain recombines TRBV2 with TRBJ2-2; TRBD1 is a possible D gene (6 bases). The germline V gene encodes CDR1 SNHLY and CDR2 FYNNEI. This CDR3 has 14 amino acids. Trimming stripped 7 bases from V and 7 bases from J, with 16 bases between. CDR3 nucleotides: TGTGCCAGCAACAAAAGGACAGTTATCGGGGAGCTGTTTTTT. Translated, it gives CASNKRTVIGELFF. Together with reference TRBV2 and TRBJ2-2, the CDR3 gives the full variable domain: EPEVTQTPSHQVTQMGQEVILRCVPISNHLYFYWYRQILGQKVEFLVSFYNNEISEKSEIFDDQFSVERPDGSNFTLKIRSTKLEDSAMYFCASNKRTVIGELFFGEGSRLTVL.

The chain joins TRBV5-5 to TRBJ1-6, with a tentative D call TRBD1 (5 bases). The CDR3 runs to 15 residues. V gave up 0 bases and J gave up 9 bases, with 13 bases separating them. Germline V gene data show CDR1 as SGHKS and CDR2 as YYEKEE (reference sequence). The CDR3 DNA reads TGTGCCAGCAGCTTGGCGCAGGGTAAATCTTCACCCCTCCACTTT. It is translated as CASSLAQGKSSPLHF.

J is TRBJ2-3 and V is TRBV18; no firm D call. There are 15 residues in the CDR3. V lost 2 bases, J lost 2 bases, and 11 bases lay in between. CDR1 and CDR2 from the germline V gene are KGHSH and LQKENI. The DNA of the CDR3 is TGTGCCAGCTCACCAACTGGCGGATCCACAGATACGCAGTATTTT. This translates into CASSPTGGSTDTQYF.

This sequence joins TRBV6-6 and TRBJ2-1; 9 bases are a match to TRBD2. The CDR3 runs to 13 residues. In germline, CDR1 is MNHNY, CDR2 SVGAGI (reference sequence). The J segment lost 3 bases and the V segment lost 8 bases, leaving 2 bases of the junction unmatched. As DNA, the CDR3 is TGTGCCAGCGGGACTAGCCGCTACAATGAGCAGTTCTTC. It is translated as CASGTSRYNEQFF.

V and J are TRBV6-5 and TRBJ2-1; D is possibly TRBD1 (5 bases). Germline-derived CDR1 and CDR2 are MNHEY and SVGAGI. CDR3 length equals 14 residues. The germline V and J ends were trimmed by 2 bases and 9 bases, with 14 bases remaining between them. This CDR3 reads CASSYTGSAGEQFF. The CDR3 DNA is TGTGCCAGCAGTTACACAGGAAGCGCTGGTGAGCAGTTCTTC.

The chain uses TRBV24-1 and TRBJ1-4, with 10 positions matching TRBD1. The CDR3 contains 16 residues. Per germline, CDR1 KGHDR and CDR2 SFDVKD. Unmatched junction bases numbered 10, after V lost 3 bases and J lost 10 bases. The CDR3 nucleotides are TGTGCCACCAGTGATGGGACAGGGGCTGGGCGCGGAAAACTGTTTTTT. Protein sequence: CATSDGTGAGRGKLFF.

The chain combines TRBV11-2 with TRBJ1-2; TRBD1 is a possible D gene (5 bases). CDR1 is SGHAT, CDR2 FQNNGV, per germline. The CDR3 sequence is 15 residues long. V shed 5 bases and J shed 2 bases, with 15 bases lying between them. CDR3 amino acids: CASSRGAGRNYGYTF. CDR3 DNA: TGTGCCAGCAGCCGCGGGGCAGGGCGAAACTATGGCTACACCTTC.